This T cell receptor (beta chain) was sequenced for a study of blood T cells in healthy people across ages. Study-wide background: About one barcoded beta molecule per two T cells was the capture yield of template switching.

Points from the study as a whole: Getting older went along with TCR beta diversity per million T cells dropping roughly linearly.

In the case of this clonotype: The antigen remains undetermined.

Germline CDR1 and CDR2: SGHTS and YDEGEE. This CDR3 region has 11 residues. Trimming cost V 1 base and J 10 bases, with 8 bases left between them. PCR was performed a second time for about 7 to 11 cycles using a sample-barcoded 5' primer and a J-beta primer mix. A template-switch adaptor that had 12 random nucleotides put a tag on each cDNA molecule. TCRdb reanalysed the 5' RACE reads using MiXCR and keeps one entry per CDR3 protein. The data contain over a million distinct CDR3 sequences, 42% of them singletons. This chain connects TRBV5-8 to TRBJ2-5; tentative D call: TRBD1 (5 bases). The TCR was taken from a woman under 30 in good health. The specimen was blood. CDR3 sequence reads: CASSLIGVQYF. CDR3 nucleotides: TGTGCCAGCAGCTTGATAGGGGTCCAGTACTTC.